This TCR beta chain was sequenced during a study of vaccination effects on CD4 cells after COVID-19. Study findings and constraints: There was only 1 of 255 vaccine-induced clones in healthy vaccinees that cross-reacted with common cold coronaviruses.

This table comes from immunoSEQ multiplex PCR, and its TCRdb copy is limited to in-frame clones, with some not included. The sample holds around 81,000 clones, around four fifths seen once. The V gene's germline CDR1 is MNHNY and CDR2 SVGAGI (reference sequence). V was clipped by 7 bases and J by 8 bases; unmatched bases: 11. This CDR3 contains 14 residues. As for this clone: No antigen is known for it.

Before sequencing took place, the ViraFEST assay used viral peptide pools to expand antigen-specific CD4+ T cells. Subsequent to a culture period of about ten days, CD4+ T cells were isolated. Each person got two doses of an mRNA SARS-CoV-2 vaccine, BNT162b2 or mRNA-1273. The clonotype was recovered from a human donor who received a COVID-19 vaccine. The rearrangement joins TRBV6-6 to TRBJ2-4, with 7 bases fitting TRBD2. Here the sequenced sample was CD4+ T cells from PBMCs cultured with HCoV-OC43 spike peptides, taken after COVID-19 vaccination. Subset meaning: HCoV-OC43 spike overlapping peptide pool stimulation. CDR3 DNA sequence: TGTGCCAGCAAAATTGGTGGCCGGGGGGACATTCAGTACTTC. It specifies CASKIGGRGDIQYF.